The present entry profiles one T cell receptor (beta chain) with its context. The antigen this receptor binds is unknown. No per-base quality is available; no much larger clone lies one base away. Library prep was done by the immunoSEQ multiplex PCR assay. TCRdb stores this immuneACCESS table with in-frame sequences only. Part of the clones is absent; in the studies checked, under half of the shortfall reflects unresolved V genes, and no reason is known for the rest. Across this sample there are about 98,000 clones, with approximately 90% seen only once. The ten most abundant clones make up roughly 2.1% of the sample. For CDR1 and CDR2, the germline V gene (reference sequence) lists LNHDA and SQIVND. The CDR3 spans 14 residues, from the cysteine through the phenylalanine. Kept here is only the CDR3 DNA, which spans 42 bases and is read in frame from base 1. Relative to germline, V is 4 bases shorter and J is 4 bases shorter, with 10 bases between their ends.

The sample comes from a study of T cell changes during pregnancy in multiple sclerosis (dated by TCRdb to about 2019). Regarding the research as a whole: In women with multiple sclerosis, the researchers looked at how the T cell repertoire shifted as pregnancy progressed.

The V and J segments used are TRBV19 and TRBJ2-2, and perhaps TRBD1 as D gene, on 5 matching bases. The sample here was peripheral blood, taken after pregnancy. The clonotype was recovered from a female donor in good health, enrolled as a control in a pregnancy study. The nucleotide sequence is TGTGCCAGTAGTAAACAGGAAGTCACCGGGGAGCTGTTTTTT. It encodes CASSKQEVTGELFF.